This T cell receptor (beta chain) was observed in a study of blood T cell repertoires in COVID-19. At the level of the study: Collection of acute and convalescent COVID-19 samples took place in the United States, Italy and Spain. Nucleic acid was either cDNA or gDNA, and it came from T cells, B-cell-depleted T cells, or PBMCs.

This CDR3 spans 12 amino acids. Germline V gene sequence: CDR1 GTSNPN, CDR2 SVGIG (reference sequence). V shed 4 bases and J shed 3 bases, with 10 bases lying between them. In the authors' workflow: Estimates of nucleated cell counts were drawn from the amplification of reference gene primers. The assay was immunoSEQ multiplex PCR, and TCRdb's table has in-frame clones only and misses some. From that table come the V and J calls and clone size; the DNA was used to work out D and trimming. This sample has roughly 280,000 clones, with approximately 87% found just once. The receptor was derived from a man in his sixties who had recovered from COVID-19. The chain carries TRBV30 and TRBJ2-7; maybe TRBD1 (6 bases). Sequencing was performed on peripheral blood. The CDR3 here is CAWNLQGYEQYF. CDR3 bases: TGTGCCTGGAACCTACAGGGCTACGAGCAGTACTTC.